The rows below give T cell receptor beta chains drawn from one sample of a study of T cell clonotyping in hematopoietic cell transplantation. TCRdb's table, derived via immunoSEQ multiplex PCR, lists solely in-frame clones and lacks some. Found here are 6,000 or so clones, over 60% of them singletons; the top ten hold around 30%. Sequencing used PBMCs, obtained 180 days after allogeneic stem cell transplant. These receptor sequences come from a male patient in his forties or fifties who had an allogeneic stem cell transplant from an unrelated donor, so the T cells may come from the graft donor. Some clones in this sample may be carry-over from other donors' samples. Each CDR3 is given with its conserved first and last residue. A D gene is named only where the DNA matches it firmly. Clone size is stated in some rows and not others, as once, few, many or a class when expanded.

TRBV27,-,-,TRBJ2-6,TGTGCCAGCAGTTTATACTCTGGGGCCAACGTCCTGACTTTC,CASSLYSGANVLTF
TRBV7-2,TRBD2,medium-sized,TRBJ2-3,TGTGCCAGCAGCTCCCCATGGACTAGCGGGAGGGCTGATACGCAGTATTTT,CASSSPWTSGRADTQYF
TRBV28,TRBD1,-,TRBJ2-3,TGTGCCAGCATCGCGACACCGGGACAGGGGGCCACAGATACGCAGTATTTT,CASIATPGQGATDTQYF
TRBV9,TRBD2,once,TRBJ2-1,TGTGCCAGCAGCCGGGGGGGCCCCTACAATGAGCAGTTCTTC,CASSRGGPYNEQFF
TRBV4-1,TRBD2,-,TRBJ2-5,TGCGCCAGCAGCCAAGGGGTAGCGGGCGGTGAGACCCAGTACTTC,CASSQGVAGGETQYF
TRBV6-5,-,-,TRBJ1-2,TGTGCCAGCAGTTACTCGGGCAGCTATGGCTACACCTTC,CASSYSGSYGYTF
TRBV7-2,-,-,TRBJ2-3,TGTGCCAGCACCCAGACTAGAAGGCCAGATACGCAGTATTTT,CASTQTRRPDTQYF
TRBV4-2,TRBD2,-,TRBJ2-1,TGTGCCAGCAGCCCGATAGTGCGGGAGGGTCGTGAGCAGTTCTTC,CASSPIVREGREQFF
TRBV5-6,-,-,TRBJ1-5,TGTGCCAGCAGCCCACAGGGTAATGGCGATCAGCCCCAGCATTTT,CASSPQGNGDQPQHF
TRBV30,-,few,TRBJ2-4,TGTGCCTGGAGTCAGGACAGCGGGCCGCCCAAAAACATTCAGTACTTC,CAWSQDSGPPKNIQYF
TRBV7-9,TRBD2,few,TRBJ2-4,TGTGCCAGCACCCCAGCGGGACTCCAAAACATTCAGTACTTC,CASTPAGLQNIQYF
TRBV7-9,TRBD2,-,TRBJ2-1,TGTGCCAGCAGCACTAGCGGGAGTCCATCCTACAATGAGCAGTTCTTC,CASSTSGSPSYNEQFF
TRBV29-1,-,-,TRBJ2-1,TGCAGCGTTGAAGACCCTACGGGTGAGCAGTTCTTC,CSVEDPTGEQFF
TRBV9,TRBD1,once,TRBJ1-2,TGTGCCAGCAGCGCCCCGGGACAGGGGGCCGGCTACACCTTC,CASSAPGQGAGYTF
TRBV7-2,-,-,TRBJ2-5,TGTGCCAGCAGCTTAGCAGGCACAGAGACCCAGTACTTC,CASSLAGTETQYF
TRBV11-3,-,-,TRBJ2-1,TGTGCCAGCAGCTTAGATCACGCGGGGTATCAGTTCTTC,CASSLDHAGYQFF
TRBV7-9,-,-,TRBJ2-2,TGTGCCAGCAGCTTAGACGGCGCGAACACCGGGGAGCTGTTTTTT,CASSLDGANTGELFF
TRBV6-5,TRBD2,-,TRBJ2-1,TGTGCCAGCAGCCGGCGACTAGCGGGCCGGAATGAGCAGTTCTTC,CASSRRLAGRNEQFF
TRBV10-3,-,-,TRBJ1-2,TGTGCCATCAGTGACAGCTCTAACTATGGCTACACCTTC,CAISDSSNYGYTF
TRBV7-9,-,-,TRBJ2-3,TGTGCCAGCAGCCTCCCAGTAGATGCGCAGTATTTT,CASSLPVDAQYF
TRBV2,-,-,TRBJ2-3,TGTGCCAGCCTCCCCAGGTACACAGATACGCAGTATTTT,CASLPRYTDTQYF
TRBV9,TRBD2,-,TRBJ2-5,TGTGCCAGCGGTAGGACTAGCGGGAGTACAGAGACCCAGTACTTC,CASGRTSGSTETQYF
TRBV27,-,-,TRBJ2-5,TGTGCCAGCAGTGTCGCATGGGGGGCGGGGGAGACCCAGTACTTC,CASSVAWGAGETQYF
TRBV2,-,-,TRBJ2-1,TGTGCCAGCACCCTGACTAGAGATCTCATCAGTGAGCAGTTCTTC,CASTLTRDLISEQFF
TRBV28,-,hyperexpanded,TRBJ2-3,TGTGCCAGCAGTCCGCTTGCTAGCACAGATACGCAGTATTTT,CASSPLASTDTQYF
TRBV11-3,-,few,TRBJ2-2,TGTGCCAGCAGCCCACGGACGGCATCCGGGGAGCTGTTTTTT,CASSPRTASGELFF
TRBV6-1,TRBD1,-,TRBJ1-5,TGTGCCAGCAGCCTGGGACAGGGGGCCACTCAGCCCCAGCATTTT,CASSLGQGATQPQHF
TRBV4-1,-,large,TRBJ1-1,TGCGCCAGCAGCCACCGGGACGAGAACACTGAAGCTTTCTTT,CASSHRDENTEAFF